Presented here are 30 T cell receptor beta chains from one specimen sequenced in a study of T cell responses to AZD1222 COVID-19 vaccine. Sequencing used immunoSEQ multiplex PCR; TCRdb keeps in-frame clones, though not all of them. The sample records around 110,000 clones, about 90% being singletons. Sequences were derived from peripheral blood, sampled 28 days after the second AZD1222 dose. These receptors were obtained from an adult who received the AZD1222 COVID-19 vaccine.

A single count supports this clone. The chain combines TRBV6-5 with TRBJ2-1; possible D gene TRBD1, 5 bases. The V gene's germline CDR1 is MNHEY and CDR2 SVGAGI. This CDR3 region has 13 residues. V dropped 7 bases and J dropped 2 bases, with 9 bases sitting between them. CDR3 sequence (DNA): TGTGCCAGCAAACAGGACACCTACAATGAGCAGTTCTTC. It codes for CASKQDTYNEQFF.

The sample holds a few counts of this clone. The chain joins TRBV20-1 to TRBJ1-2; 7 bases match TRBD1. V lost 7 bases, J lost 8 bases, and 4 bases stayed unmatched. CDR1 and CDR2 from the germline V gene are DFQATT and SNEGSKA (reference sequence). This CDR3 has 10 residues. The CDR3 reads CSVYRGGYTF. The CDR3 DNA sequence: TGCAGTGTCTACAGGGGCGGCTACACCTTC.

The rearrangement uses TRBV6-5 and TRBJ1-2; D remains ambiguous. There are 15 residues in the CDR3. Looked up from germline, CDR1 is MNHEY and CDR2 is SVGAGI. The V end was cut by 6 bases, the J end by 4 bases, with 18 bases between. CDR3 sequence: CASRATNWPAYGYTF. CDR3 coding DNA: TGTGCCAGCAGAGCCACTAATTGGCCCGCCTATGGCTACACCTTC.

The rearrangement uses TRBV29-1 and TRBJ1-4; possibly TRBD1 for D (6 bases). The V gene lost 5 bases and the J gene lost 4 bases, with 14 bases spanning the gap. Germline V gives CDR1 SQVTM, CDR2 ANQGSEA. This CDR3 spans 14 amino acids. CDR3 sequence (DNA): TGCAGCGTTCAACAGGGTACTTTTAATGAAAAACTGTTTTTT. Translated: CSVQQGTFNEKLFF.

In DNA, the CDR3 is TGTGCCAGCAGTGATCTTGTGAGGGGGCCGGGCACAGATACGCAGTATTTT. It specifies CASSDLVRGPGTDTQYF. The chain is built from TRBV2 and TRBJ2-3; 7 nucleotides match TRBD1. V dropped 3 bases and J dropped 1; count of bases not matched to a gene: 10. CDR1 is SNHLY and CDR2 is FYNNEI in the germline V gene. The CDR3 is made up of 17 amino acids.

The chain uses TRBV19 and TRBJ2-1; 7 bases map to TRBD2. Losses at the gene ends were 3 bases for V and 6 bases for J; bases not matched to a gene: 2. The CDR3 extends over 13 amino acids. Germline CDR1 and CDR2: LNHDA and SQIVND (reference sequence). The CDR3 spells CASSIGGGNEQFF. CDR3 nucleotide sequence: TGTGCCAGTAGTATCGGCGGGGGCAATGAGCAGTTCTTC.

The chain joins TRBV29-1 to TRBJ2-5, with 7 positions matching TRBD2. Unmatched junction bases numbered 7, after V lost 3 bases and J lost 9 bases. Germline CDR1 is SQVTM and CDR2 is ANQGSEA. The CDR3 totals 12 residues. In nucleotides, the CDR3 is TGCAGCGTTGATGGCGGGAGAGGGGCCCAGTACTTC. Translating it yields CSVDGGRGAQYF.

The J gene is TRBJ2-1, the V gene TRBV6-2 or TRBV6-3; 8 nucleotides match TRBD2. The CDR3 loop spans 17 amino acids. CDR1 and CDR2 (germline): MNHEY, SVGEGT. The trim removed 2 bases at V and 4 bases at J, leaving 10 bases unmatched. This CDR3 is CASSYPSGSGIYNEQFF. CDR3 DNA sequence: TGTGCCAGCAGTTACCCCAGCGGGAGTGGGATTTACAATGAGCAGTTCTTC.

The J gene is TRBJ2-7, the V gene TRBV3-1 (or the pseudogene TRBV3-2), with D unresolved. CDR1 is LGHDT and CDR2 is YNNKEL in the germline V gene (reference sequence). Trimming took off 0 bases at V and 7 bases at J, with 7 bases between the two ends. This CDR3 comprises 12 residues. CDR3 DNA: TGTGCCAGCAGCCAAGAACAAGAAGAGCAGTACTTC. Translated: CASSQEQEEQYF.

V usage is TRBV19 and J usage is TRBJ2-7; 8 nucleotides agree with TRBD1. The junction had 10 bases not matched to a gene; V was cut back by 6 bases and J by 6 bases. Germline V lookup: CDR1 LNHDA, CDR2 SQIVND (reference sequence). The CDR3 consists of 14 residues. The CDR3 loop reads CASSRPGQGSEQYF. CDR3 nucleotide sequence: TGTGCCAGTAGCCGACCTGGACAGGGCAGCGAGCAGTACTTC.

The genes are TRBV20-1 and TRBJ1-1; D ambiguous. The CDR3 consists of 11 residues. In germline, CDR1 is DFQATT, CDR2 SNEGSKA (reference sequence). Between the trimmed V and J ends, which lost 6 bases and 6 bases, there was a span of 11 bases. The CDR3 reads CSAGLGAEAFF. CDR3 in DNA: TGCAGTGCCGGGCTGGGAGCTGAAGCTTTCTTT.

V and J are TRBV19 and TRBJ2-3, with 7 bases aligning to TRBD2. J lost 4 bases, V lost 6 bases, and 10 bases had no gene match. The CDR3 loop spans 15 amino acids. Per germline, CDR1 LNHDA and CDR2 SQIVND (reference sequence). CDR3 bases: TGTGCCAGTAGAAGCCCCGAGCGGGACGCAGATACGCAGTATTTT. Its translation is CASRSPERDADTQYF. The entire variable domain, with the rest obtained from reference TRBV19 and TRBJ2-3, is as follows: DGGITQSPKYLFRKEGQNVTLSCEQNLNHDAMYWYRQDPGQGLRLIYYSQIVNDFQKGDIAEGYSVSREKKESFPLTVTSAQKNPTAFYLCASRSPERDADTQYFGPGTRLTVL.

The CDR3 loop reads CASGLVNRADSPLHF. The CDR3 DNA reads TGTGCTAGTGGTTTGGTAAACAGGGCAGATTCACCCCTCCACTTT. The chain links TRBV12-5 to TRBJ1-6; D is possibly TRBD1 (6 bases). This CDR3 comprises 15 residues. V shed 0 bases and J shed 8 bases, with 11 bases lying between them. Germline V lookup: CDR1 LGHNT, CDR2 FRNRAP.

The chain combines TRBV18 with TRBJ1-5; D is ambiguous. CDR1 is KGHSH, CDR2 LQKENI, per germline. V lost 0 bases and J 7 bases, leaving 19 bases between the germline ends. The CDR3 consists of 17 residues. Written as DNA, the CDR3 is TGTGCCAGCTCACCACCGGATCAACGGTTACCTGGGCAGCCCCAGCATTTT. It codes for CASSPPDQRLPGQPQHF.

The chain recombines TRBV21-1 with TRBJ2-7; TRBD1 is the table's D call, not checked against the DNA. TRBV21-1 is annotated as a pseudogene. The CDR3 has 15 residues. Written as DNA, the CDR3 is TGTGCCAGCAGCAAAGGGGGACACGGAGCCTACGAGCAGTACTTC. It translates to CASSKGGHGAYEQYF.

V gene TRBV10-3 combines with J gene TRBJ1-6; tentatively, D is TRBD1 (5 bases). The CDR3 has 13 residues. V was trimmed by 6 bases and J by 10 bases, leaving 13 bases between them. CDR1 and CDR2 (germline): ENHRY, SYGVKD. CDR3 DNA: TGTGCCATCAGGGTGGACACGAACTCACCCCTCCACTTT. As protein: CAIRVDTNSPLHF.

The rearrangement links TRBV29-1 to TRBJ1-1; D not resolved. Per the germline V gene, CDR1 is SQVTM and CDR2 is ANQGSEA. This CDR3 comprises 15 residues. V lost 4 bases and J lost 1, with 16 bases in between. The CDR3 DNA sequence: TGCAGCGTTGCCTACTTGACCGCGACGAACACTGAAGCTTTCTTT. Translated: CSVAYLTATNTEAFF.

The rearrangement links TRBV11-1 to TRBJ2-1; D remains unclear. CDR3 length: 14 residues. CDR1 and CDR2 from the germline V gene are SGHAT and FQDESV (reference sequence). The ends were cut back, 1 base at V and 0 bases at J, with 4 bases in the middle. Here the CDR3 DNA reads TGTGCCAGCAGCTTAGGGGGCTCCTACAATGAGCAGTTCTTC. Protein product: CASSLGGSYNEQFF.

The V and J genes are TRBV6-1 and TRBJ1-5; D is ambiguous. Germline-derived CDR1 and CDR2 are MNHNS and SASEGT. The CDR3 contains 12 residues. V gave up 1 base and J gave up 6 bases, with 4 bases separating them. The CDR3 sequence is CASSEVSQPQHF. DNA for the CDR3: TGTGCCAGCAGTGAAGTGAGTCAGCCCCAGCATTTT.

This sequence joins TRBV13 and TRBJ2-7; D possibly uses TRBD1 or TRBD2 (6 bases each). V gave up 5 bases and J gave up 3 bases, with 20 bases separating them. Looked up from germline, CDR1 is PRHDT and CDR2 is FYEKMQ (reference sequence). The CDR3 covers 16 residues. The CDR3 region has the DNA TGTGCCAGCAGCCATCGAGGGGGGCAGCTTCACTACGAGCAGTACTTC. Translated: CASSHRGGQLHYEQYF.

The chain uses TRBV30 and TRBJ1-5; D remains ambiguous. V was cut by 5 bases and J by 9 bases, with 11 bases left in between. Per the germline V gene, CDR1 is GTSNPN and CDR2 is SVGIG (reference sequence). This CDR3 region has 11 residues. The CDR3 here is CAWSASGPQHF. CDR3 bases: TGTGCCTGGTCAGCCTCAGGGCCCCAGCATTTT.

The CDR3: CAISAAGGSSEAFF. For the CDR3, the DNA is TGTGCCATCAGTGCGGCAGGGGGCTCCTCTGAAGCTTTCTTT. The chain joins TRBV10-3 to TRBJ1-1; 8 bases line up with TRBD1. Trimming cost V 4 bases and J 6 bases; bases outside gene matches: 7. Germline CDR1 and CDR2: ENHRY and SYGVKD. This CDR3 has 14 amino acids.

The chain recombines TRBV19 with TRBJ1-2; D is uncertain. V was trimmed by 3 bases and J by 0 bases, leaving 14 bases between them. The CDR3 is 16 amino acids. Germline V gene sequence: CDR1 LNHDA, CDR2 SQIVND (reference sequence). The CDR3 here is CASSIFSGHSNYGYTF. CDR3 DNA sequence: TGTGCCAGTAGTATCTTCTCGGGCCATTCTAACTATGGCTACACCTTC.

The chain employs TRBV29-1 and TRBJ2-5; 10 positions match TRBD1. Looked up from germline, CDR1 is SQVTM and CDR2 is ANQGSEA. This CDR3 region has 14 residues. Trimming cost V 3 bases and J 5 bases; bases outside gene matches: 6. The CDR3 sequence: CSVDVGTGVETQYF. The CDR3 region has the DNA TGCAGCGTTGATGTGGGGACAGGGGTCGAGACCCAGTACTTC.

This chain joins TRBV18 and TRBJ1-1; D unclear. Germline-derived CDR1 and CDR2 are KGHSH and LQKENI. V was trimmed by 3 bases and J by 1 base, leaving 15 bases between them. The CDR3 is made up of 16 amino acids. The CDR3 sequence is CASSPPSRGPNTEAFF. The CDR3 DNA sequence: TGTGCCAGCTCACCGCCCTCCCGAGGGCCGAACACTGAAGCTTTCTTT.

This clone was observed once. J is TRBJ2-7 and V is TRBV4-1; 10 positions agree with TRBD1. From germline, CDR1 is MGHRA and CDR2 YSYEKL. The V segment lost 0 bases and the J segment 5 bases; nucleotides outside the gene matches: 4. CDR3 size: 15 residues. The CDR3 loop is CASSQEWGTGDEQYF. In DNA form, the CDR3 reads TGCGCCAGCAGCCAAGAATGGGGGACAGGGGACGAGCAGTACTTC.

The chain links TRBV9 to TRBJ1-4; 9 nucleotides match TRBD1. In germline, CDR1 is SGDLS, CDR2 YYNGEE. V lost 0 bases to trimming and J lost 8 bases; unmatched junction nucleotides: 2. There are 14 residues in the CDR3. The CDR3 DNA reads TGTGCCAGCAGCGTAGGGGGACAGGGCGAAAAACTGTTTTTT. It codes for CASSVGGQGEKLFF.

In nucleotides, the CDR3 is TGTGCCAGCAGTCTTGAAGGGACGTCTACCTACGAGCAGTACTTC. Residues: CASSLEGTSTYEQYF. V and J are TRBV6-5 and TRBJ2-7; the D gene could be TRBD1 or TRBD2 (5 bases each). Trimming removed 5 bases at V and 2 bases at J, with 16 bases between. The CDR3 sequence is 15 residues long. CDR1 is MNHEY, CDR2 SVGAGI, per germline.

The chain has TRBV11-2 and TRBJ2-4, with no clear D. V lost 1 base and J lost 3, with 19 bases in between. The CDR3 has 18 residues. Germline CDR1 is SGHAT and CDR2 is FQNNGV. CDR3 nucleotide sequence: TGTGCCAGCAGCTTAGTCGGGCCCGGAGTCACGGGCAAAAACATTCAGTACTTC. Its translation: CASSLVGPGVTGKNIQYF.

The V gene is TRBV4-1, the J gene TRBJ1-5; no clear D. Germline-derived CDR1 and CDR2 are MGHRA and YSYEKL. The ends were cut back, 4 bases at V and 0 bases at J, with 16 bases in the middle. There are 17 residues in the CDR3. The CDR3 nucleotides read TGCGCCAGCAGCCGGGAGAGACTCGGTAATAGCAATCAGCCCCAGCATTTT. Its protein is CASSRERLGNSNQPQHF.